A single TCR beta chain is shown here with its context. No antigen is known for it. The entry originates in a study of OX40 agonist ivuxolimab in advanced cancers. The cohort excluded patients with autoimmune disease history or systemic immunosuppression. CDR1 and CDR2 from the germline V gene are SGHVT and SQSDAQ. The CDR3 consists of 14 residues. Repertoires were generated with immunoSEQ multiplex PCR, while TCRdb's copy carries only in-frame clones and drops some. The sample contains around 68,000 clones, roughly 85% of which appear only once. Study outcomes and limitations: Also present in some nonresponders was a low level of normalized T-cell clonal expansion. In the 0.1 to 3.0 mg/kg range, CD4+ and CD8+ blood T cells had expanded clonally by week 6.

Sequencing used CD4+ or CD8+ T cells sorted from blood, obtained in a trial of the OX40 agonist ivuxolimab. The genes are TRBV7-4 and TRBJ2-5, with 7 bases fitting TRBD1. The J call may not be correct, given that the DNA end is closer to TRBJ2-7. The clonotype was recovered from an adult with an advanced solid tumor such as melanoma, head and neck, liver or kidney cancer. The CDR3 DNA sequence: TGTGCCAGCAGCCCCCCGACAGGGTCCTACGAGCAGTACTTC. Translating gives CASSPPTGSYEQYF.